A selection of T cell receptor beta chains follows, all from one sample in a study of blood T cell repertoires in COVID-19. Profiled with immunoSEQ multiplex PCR; TCRdb holds only in-frame clones, not every one. The sample contains some 220,000 clones, around 82% of which appear only once. Sequencing was done on a sample of peripheral blood. These receptors all come from a woman aged 65 to 85 with acute or convalescent COVID-19. The CDR3 runs from the conserved cysteine through the conserved F or W. The D gene is left open where the match is weak. The size entry is marked missing in some rows and otherwise reads once, few, many or a size class.

size | J | D | V | length | DNA | CDR3
NA | TRBJ2-7 | NA | TRBV11-1 | 12 | TGTGCCAGCAGCTTCGCAGGGCTCGAGCAGTACTTC | CASSFAGLEQYF
few | TRBJ2-5 | TRBD2 | TRBV5-1 | 15 | TGCGCCAGCAGCCTTCGGCTAGCGGGGGGAGAGACCCAGTACTTC | CASSLRLAGGETQYF
NA | TRBJ1-3 | TRBD1 | TRBV15 | 18 | TGTGCCACCAGCAGACGGGGGACAGGCCTTTACTCTGGAAACACCATATATTTT | CATSRRGTGLYSGNTIYF
NA | TRBJ2-1 | TRBD2 | TRBV5-4 | 15 | TGTGCCAGCAGCTTCGTCGGGGGGGGCTACAATGAGCAGTTCTTC | CASSFVGGGYNEQFF
NA | TRBJ2-6 | NA | TRBV2 | 15 | TGTGCCAGCAGTGCAGGGGCCTCTGGGGCCAACGTCCTGACTTTC | CASSAGASGANVLTF
NA | TRBJ1-6 | TRBD1 | TRBV6-4 | 13 | TGTGCCAGCAGTGAAGACAGGGACTCACCCCTCCACTTT | CASSEDRDSPLHF
NA | TRBJ2-3 | TRBD2 | TRBV19 | 17 | TGTGCCAGTAGTTTAACTAGCGGGGGTGCTAGCACAGATACGCAGTATTTT | CASSLTSGGASTDTQYF
few | TRBJ1-3 | NA | TRBV24-1 | 14 | TGTGCCACCAGTGACGAGCATTCTGGAAACACCATATATTTT | CATSDEHSGNTIYF
few | TRBJ2-2 | NA | TRBV19 | 12 | TGTGCCAGTAGTATACCAGGGGTGCAGCTGTTTTTT | CASSIPGVQLFF
NA | TRBJ1-1 | NA | TRBV6-4 | 13 | TGTGCCAGCAGCGTACAGCAGAACACTGAAGCTTTCTTT | CASSVQQNTEAFF
few | TRBJ1-2 | NA | TRBV12-3/TRBV12-4 | 12 | TGTGCCAGCACCCTAGCGGGGGGTGGCTACACCTTC | CASTLAGGGYTF
NA | TRBJ2-7 | NA | TRBV6-5 | 11 | TGTGCCAGCAGTTACGGGCAGGTTTGGCACTTC | CASSYGQVWHF
NA | TRBJ2-1 | TRBD2 | TRBV7-3 | 15 | TGTGCCAGCAGTCCTTCTCGACTAGCGATCAATGAGCAGTTCTTC | CASSPSRLAINEQFF
NA | TRBJ1-1 | TRBD1 | TRBV6-1 | 13 | TGTGCCAGCAGTGAGTACAGGGGAACTGAAGCTTTCTTT | CASSEYRGTEAFF
NA | TRBJ2-1 | TRBD2 | TRBV14 | 13 | TGTGCCAGCAGCCAAGATAGGGCGGGGGGGCAGTTCTTC | CASSQDRAGGQFF
NA | TRBJ2-3 | TRBD2 | TRBV29-1 | 16 | TGCAGCGTTGAAGGTTACCGGGGGGTTAGCACAGATACGCAGTATTTT | CSVEGYRGVSTDTQYF
few | TRBJ2-5 | NA | TRBV5-6 | 14 | TGTGCCAGCAGCCTAAGCAGGGGGGTCGGGACCCAGTACTTC | CASSLSRGVGTQYF
once | TRBJ1-5 | TRBD1 | TRBV18 | 14 | TGTGCCAGCTCATGGCAGGGGGTGAATCAGCCCCAGCATTTT | CASSWQGVNQPQHF
NA | TRBJ2-5 | TRBD1 | TRBV2 | 13 | TGTGCCAGCAACCCGGACAGGCAAGAGACCCAGTACTTC | CASNPDRQETQYF
NA | TRBJ1-4 | NA | TRBV7-9 | 15 | TGTGCCAGCAGCTTAGGGACAAAAACTAATGAAAAACTGTTTTTT | CASSLGTKTNEKLFF
NA | TRBJ1-2 | NA | TRBV3-1/TRBV3-2 | 14 | TGTGCCAGCAGCCAATCTACAGGGTATTGGGGCTACACCTTC | CASSQSTGYWGYTF
NA | TRBJ2-7 | NA | TRBV2 | 13 | TGTGCCAGCAAGCCCCACGGCTCCTACGAGCAGTACTTC | CASKPHGSYEQYF
NA | TRBJ1-4 | TRBD1 | TRBV11-2 | 14 | TGTGCCAGCAGTTTAGGGGGCGGTGGTGAAAAACTGTTTTTT | CASSLGGGGEKLFF
NA | TRBJ2-5 | TRBD1 | TRBV19 | 14 | TGTGCCAGTAGTAGGGGACAGGCCTCGGAGACCCAGTACTTC | CASSRGQASETQYF
once | TRBJ2-5 | NA | TRBV7-2 | 14 | TGTGCCAGCAGCTTATTGGGAGAAGGTGAGACCCAGTACTTC | CASSLLGEGETQYF
NA | TRBJ2-6 | NA | TRBV10-3 | 17 | TGTGCCATCACCCAGGAGGCAGGATCTATAGGGGCCAACGTCCTGACTTTC | CAITQEAGSIGANVLTF
few | TRBJ2-1 | TRBD1 | TRBV3-1/TRBV3-2 | 16 | TGTGCCAGCAGCCAAGGTCGCGGGACAGGGGGCCGAGAGCAGTTCTTC | CASSQGRGTGGREQFF
NA | TRBJ2-1 | TRBD2 | TRBV9 | 15 | TGTGCCAGCAGCGTAGTTAGCGGGGGATACAATGAGCAGTTCTTC | CASSVVSGGYNEQFF
NA | TRBJ2-3 | TRBD2 | TRBV13 | 16 | TGTGCCAGCAGCTTACCTAGCGGGGGGGTGGGAGATACGCAGTATTTT | CASSLPSGGVGDTQYF
once | TRBJ2-7 | NA | TRBV27 | 14 | TGTGCCAGCAGGTCACAGGGTAAGACCTACGAGCAGTACTTC | CASRSQGKTYEQYF
few | TRBJ2-7 | TRBD1 | TRBV11-2 | 16 | TGTGCCAGCAGCACCTTATCGGGACAGGGTAGGAACGAGCAGTACTTC | CASSTLSGQGRNEQYF
NA | TRBJ2-4 | TRBD1 | TRBV2 | 15 | TGTGCCAGCAGTCCTCAGGGGGCAACCAAAAACATTCAGTACTTC | CASSPQGATKNIQYF
NA | TRBJ2-7 | TRBD1 | TRBV24-1 | 13 | TGTGCCACCAGCCCTGGACAGGGCTACGAGCAGTACTTC | CATSPGQGYEQYF
once | TRBJ2-2 | TRBD2 | TRBV9 | 15 | TGTGCCAGCAGTTCTAGCGGGGATAACACCGGGGAGCTGTTTTTT | CASSSSGDNTGELFF
NA | TRBJ2-3 | TRBD1 | TRBV15 | 19 | TGTGCCACCAGCAGAGAGAAGTTGACAGGACAGGGGGCGCGAGATACGCAGTATTTT | CATSREKLTGQGARDTQYF
NA | TRBJ1-6 | TRBD1 | TRBV25-1 | 16 | TGTGCCAGCAGTGAATCCGGGGACAGGTTTAATTCACCCCTCCACTTT | CASSESGDRFNSPLHF
NA | TRBJ2-1 | TRBD1 | TRBV18 | 17 | TGTGCCAGCTCACCCGCCTCTACAGGGGTGGGGTACAATGAGCAGTTCTTC | CASSPASTGVGYNEQFF
NA | TRBJ1-5 | NA | TRBV7-2 | 14 | TGTGCCAGCAGGCCCGAGGGAGGGTATCAGCCCCAGCATTTT | CASRPEGGYQPQHF
NA | TRBJ1-2 | NA | TRBV9 | 13 | TGTGCCAGCAGCGTACGAGGGCGGGATGGCTACACCTTC | CASSVRGRDGYTF
NA | TRBJ1-4 | NA | TRBV27 | 14 | TGTGCCAGCAGCCTCCGAGAGCCCGGGGGAAAACTGTTTTTT | CASSLREPGGKLFF
once | TRBJ2-1 | NA | TRBV7-8 | 16 | TGTGCCAGCAGCTTAGCGTGGTTTAGGGGGAACAATGAGCAGTTCTTC | CASSLAWFRGNNEQFF